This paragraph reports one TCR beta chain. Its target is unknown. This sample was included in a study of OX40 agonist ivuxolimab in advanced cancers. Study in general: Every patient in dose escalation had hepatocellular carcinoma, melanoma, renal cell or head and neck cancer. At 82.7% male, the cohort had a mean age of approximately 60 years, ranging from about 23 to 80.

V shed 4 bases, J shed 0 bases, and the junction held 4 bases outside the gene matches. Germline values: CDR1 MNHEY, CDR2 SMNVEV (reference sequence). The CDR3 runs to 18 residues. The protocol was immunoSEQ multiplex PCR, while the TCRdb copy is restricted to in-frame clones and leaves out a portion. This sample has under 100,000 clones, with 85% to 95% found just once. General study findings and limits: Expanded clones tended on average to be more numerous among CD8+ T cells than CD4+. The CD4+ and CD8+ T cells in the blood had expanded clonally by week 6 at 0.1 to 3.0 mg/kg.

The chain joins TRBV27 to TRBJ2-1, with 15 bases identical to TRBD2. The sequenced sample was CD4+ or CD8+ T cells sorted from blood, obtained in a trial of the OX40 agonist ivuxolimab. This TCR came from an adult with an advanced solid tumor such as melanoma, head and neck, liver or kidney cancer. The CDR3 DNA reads TGTGCCAGCAGTTCGGGGACTAGCGGGGGGAGCTCCTACAATGAGCAGTTCTTC. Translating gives CASSSGTSGGSSYNEQFF.